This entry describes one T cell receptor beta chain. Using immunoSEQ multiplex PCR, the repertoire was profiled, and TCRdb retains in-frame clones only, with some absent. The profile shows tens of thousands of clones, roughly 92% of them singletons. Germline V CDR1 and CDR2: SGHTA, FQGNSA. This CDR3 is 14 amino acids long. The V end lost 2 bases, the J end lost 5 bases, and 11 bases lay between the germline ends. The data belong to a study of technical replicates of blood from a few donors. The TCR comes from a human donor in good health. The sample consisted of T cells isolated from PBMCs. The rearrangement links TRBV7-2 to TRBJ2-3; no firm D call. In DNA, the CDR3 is TGTGCCAGCAGCTTAAGACCTAGTGGAGATACGCAGTATTTT. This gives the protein CASSLRPSGDTQYF.